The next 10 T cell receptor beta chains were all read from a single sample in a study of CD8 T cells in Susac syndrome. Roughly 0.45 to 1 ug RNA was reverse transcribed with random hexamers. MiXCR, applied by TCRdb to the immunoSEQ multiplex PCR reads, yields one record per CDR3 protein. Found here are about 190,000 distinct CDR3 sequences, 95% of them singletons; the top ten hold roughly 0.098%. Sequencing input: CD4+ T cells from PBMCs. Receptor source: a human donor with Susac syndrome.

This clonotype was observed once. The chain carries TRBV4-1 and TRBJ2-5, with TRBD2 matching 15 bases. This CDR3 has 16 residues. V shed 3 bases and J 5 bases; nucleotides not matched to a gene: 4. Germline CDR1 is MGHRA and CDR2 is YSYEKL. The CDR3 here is CASSHPGTSGGETQYF. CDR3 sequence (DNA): TGCGCCAGCAGCCACCCCGGGACTAGCGGGGGGGAGACCCAGTACTTC.

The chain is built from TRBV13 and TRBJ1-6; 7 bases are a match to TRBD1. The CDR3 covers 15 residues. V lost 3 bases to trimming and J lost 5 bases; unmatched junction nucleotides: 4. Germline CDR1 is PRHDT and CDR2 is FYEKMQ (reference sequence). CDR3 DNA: TGTGCCAGCAGCTTCCGACAGGGAGATAATTCACCCCTCCACTTT. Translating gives CASSFRQGDNSPLHF.

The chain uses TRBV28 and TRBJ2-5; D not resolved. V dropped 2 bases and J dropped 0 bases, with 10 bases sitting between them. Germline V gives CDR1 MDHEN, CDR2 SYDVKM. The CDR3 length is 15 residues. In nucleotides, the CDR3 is TGTGCCAGCAGTTTAGCCTCCTGGGACCAAGAGACCCAGTACTTC. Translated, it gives CASSLASWDQETQYF.

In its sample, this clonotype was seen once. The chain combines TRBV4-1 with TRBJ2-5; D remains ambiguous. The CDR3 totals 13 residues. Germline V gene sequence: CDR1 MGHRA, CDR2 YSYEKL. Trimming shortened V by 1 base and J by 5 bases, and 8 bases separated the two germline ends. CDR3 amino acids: CASSQAQWETQYF. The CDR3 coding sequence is TGCGCCAGCAGCCAAGCGCAGTGGGAGACCCAGTACTTC.

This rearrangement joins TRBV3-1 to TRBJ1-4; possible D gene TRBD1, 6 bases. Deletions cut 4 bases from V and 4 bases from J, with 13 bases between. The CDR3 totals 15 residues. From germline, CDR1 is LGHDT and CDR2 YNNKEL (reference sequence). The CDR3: CASSPRGQGNEKLFF. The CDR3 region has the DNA TGTGCCAGCAGCCCCCGGGGGCAGGGTAATGAAAAACTGTTTTTT.

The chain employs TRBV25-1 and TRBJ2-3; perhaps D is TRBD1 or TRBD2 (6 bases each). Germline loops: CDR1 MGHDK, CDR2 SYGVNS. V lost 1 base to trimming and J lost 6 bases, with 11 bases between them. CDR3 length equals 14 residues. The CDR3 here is CASSEWKGGDTQYF. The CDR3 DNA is TGTGCCAGCAGTGAATGGAAAGGGGGGGATACGCAGTATTTT.

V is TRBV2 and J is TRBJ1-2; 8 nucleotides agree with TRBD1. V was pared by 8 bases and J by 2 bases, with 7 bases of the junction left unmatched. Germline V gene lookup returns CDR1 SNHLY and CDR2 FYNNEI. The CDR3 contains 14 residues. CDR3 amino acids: CASSPTGGNYGYTF. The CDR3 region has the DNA TGTGCCAGCTCACCTACAGGGGGAAACTATGGCTACACCTTC. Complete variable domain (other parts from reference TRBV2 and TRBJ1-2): EPEVTQTPSHQVTQMGQEVILRCVPISNHLYFYWYRQILGQKVEFLVSFYNNEISEKSEIFDDQFSVERPDGSNFTLKIRSTKLEDSAMYFCASSPTGGNYGYTFGSGTRLTVV.

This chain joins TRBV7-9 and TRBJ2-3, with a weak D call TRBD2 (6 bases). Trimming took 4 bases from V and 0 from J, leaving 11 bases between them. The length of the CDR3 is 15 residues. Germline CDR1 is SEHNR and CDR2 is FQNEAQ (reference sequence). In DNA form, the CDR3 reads TGTGCCAGCAGCTCCACTAGCTCCAGCACAGATACGCAGTATTTT. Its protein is CASSSTSSSTDTQYF.

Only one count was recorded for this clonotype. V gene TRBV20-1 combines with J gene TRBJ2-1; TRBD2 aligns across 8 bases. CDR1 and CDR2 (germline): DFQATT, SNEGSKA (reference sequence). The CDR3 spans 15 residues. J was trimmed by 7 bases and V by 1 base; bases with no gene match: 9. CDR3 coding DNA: TGCAGTGCTAGAGTCCTCGGGGGGGCAATGAATGAGCAGTTCTTC. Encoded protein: CSARVLGGAMNEQFF.

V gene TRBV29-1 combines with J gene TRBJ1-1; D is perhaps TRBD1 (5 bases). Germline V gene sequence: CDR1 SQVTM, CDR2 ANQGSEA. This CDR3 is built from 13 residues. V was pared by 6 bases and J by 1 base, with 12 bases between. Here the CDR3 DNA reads TGCAGCGTAGAACAGGAGGAGAACACTGAAGCTTTCTTT. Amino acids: CSVEQEENTEAFF. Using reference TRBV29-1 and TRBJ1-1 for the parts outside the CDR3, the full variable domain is SAVISQKPSRDICQRGTSLTIQCQVDSQVTMMFWYRQQPGQSLTLIATANQGSEATYESGFVIDKFPISRPNLTFSTLTVSNMSPEDSSIYLCSVEQEENTEAFFGQGTRLTVV.